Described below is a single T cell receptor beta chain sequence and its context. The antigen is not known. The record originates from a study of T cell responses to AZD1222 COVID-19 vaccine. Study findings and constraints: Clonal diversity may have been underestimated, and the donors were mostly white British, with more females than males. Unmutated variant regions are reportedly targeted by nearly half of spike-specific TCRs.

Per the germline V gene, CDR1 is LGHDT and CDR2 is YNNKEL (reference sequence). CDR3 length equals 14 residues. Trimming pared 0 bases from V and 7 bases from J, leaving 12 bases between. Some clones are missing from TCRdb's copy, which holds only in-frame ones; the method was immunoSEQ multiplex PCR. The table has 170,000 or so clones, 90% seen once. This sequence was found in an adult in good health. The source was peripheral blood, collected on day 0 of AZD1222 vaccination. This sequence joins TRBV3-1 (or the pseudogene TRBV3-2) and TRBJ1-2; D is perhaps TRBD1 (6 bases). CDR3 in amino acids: CASSQDGGAGGYTF. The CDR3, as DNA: TGTGCCAGCAGCCAAGATGGGGGGGCGGGTGGCTACACCTTC.